This T cell receptor (beta chain) is from a study of blood T cell repertoires in COVID-19. For the study at large: Whether acute or convalescent, the COVID-19 samples came from the United States, Italy and Spain. T cells, B-cell-depleted T cells, or PBMCs supplied cDNA or gDNA.

The CDR3 has 11 amino acids. With 7 bases removed from V and 5 bases from J, the gap between germline ends came to 5 bases. The germline CDR1 and CDR2 sequences are LNHDA and SQIVND (reference sequence). As processed by the authors: Amplifying reference gene primers gave estimates of nucleated cell counts. Sequencing used immunoSEQ multiplex PCR; TCRdb keeps in-frame clones, though not all of them. V, J and clone size are those of that table, while D and trimming were read from the DNA. The repertoire holds under 200,000 clones, with 80% to 90% as singletons. The chain combines TRBV19 with TRBJ2-2; D might be TRBD2 (5 bases). The specimen sequenced was peripheral blood. The receptor was derived from a woman aged 80 or over with acute or convalescent COVID-19. In DNA form, the CDR3 reads TGTGCCAGTACGGGGACCGGGGAGCTGTTTTTT. It yields the protein CASTGTGELFF.